Listed below are T cell receptor beta chains from one sample, sequenced in a study of T cells in localized non-small cell lung cancer. The data were produced by immunoSEQ multiplex PCR, yet TCRdb's version contains in-frame clones alone and is incomplete. Of 40,000 to 55,000 clones listed, around 82% are singletons. Sequenced here: PBMCs, sampled before any cancer treatment. The receptors were sampled from a woman aged 40-69 years with stage II lung adenocarcinoma. CDR3s include the opening cysteine and the closing phenylalanine or tryptophan. D genes are given only for firm matches. A clone size is listed for some rows: how often the clone was seen (once, few, many), or a class if it is expanded.

V gene	clone size	D gene	J gene	CDR3 DNA	CDR3 protein
TRBV25-1	few	-	TRBJ1-2	TGTGCCAGCAGTGAAATACAGGAAAACTATGGCTACACCTTC	CASSEIQENYGYTF
TRBV30	-	-	TRBJ2-2	TGTGCCTGGAAAGAGACCGGGGAGCTGTTTTTT	CAWKETGELFF
TRBV4-2	-	-	TRBJ1-1	TGTGCCAGCAGCCAAGTGGGAAGTACGAACACTGAAGCTTTCTTT	CASSQVGSTNTEAFF
TRBV7-3	-	TRBD1	TRBJ2-1	TGTGCCAGCAGCCCTTCCCCAGGGGGCTGGGCCTACAATGAGCAGTTCTTC	CASSPSPGGWAYNEQFF
TRBV28	-	TRBD1	TRBJ2-7	TGTGCCAGCAGTTCCCTTGGACAGGGCGTAGAGCAGTACTTC	CASSSLGQGVEQYF
TRBV7-2	few	TRBD1	TRBJ2-7	TGTGCCAGCAGCTTACCGGTAATGCGGGACAGGGCCTCCTACGAGCAGTACTTC	CASSLPVMRDRASYEQYF
TRBV6-4	many	TRBD2	TRBJ2-3	TGTGCCAGCAGTGCCGAAGCGGGGGGGCCCACAGATACGCAGTATTTT	CASSAEAGGPTDTQYF
TRBV7-3	-	-	TRBJ1-1	TGTGCCAGCAGCTTAGGACAGAACACTGAAGCTTTCTTT	CASSLGQNTEAFF
TRBV6-6	-	-	TRBJ1-1	TGTGCCAGCAGCGCAGAATCTGGTGCTGAAGCTTTCTTT	CASSAESGAEAFF
TRBV5-7	once	-	TRBJ1-5	TGTGCCAGCAGTTCAAATCAGCCCCAGCATTTT	CASSSNQPQHF
TRBV7-9	few	-	TRBJ2-5	TGTGCCAGCAGCTTAGGAGGTCAGGTCCTGGGAGAGACCCAGTACTTC	CASSLGGQVLGETQYF
TRBV4-3	-	-	TRBJ1-5	TGCGCCAGCAGCCAAGATCTGGGACCATATAGCAATCAGCCCCAGCATTTT	CASSQDLGPYSNQPQHF
TRBV6-1	-	TRBD1	TRBJ1-5	TGTGCCAGCAGTCGGTGGACAGGGGGCAATCAGCCCCAGCATTTT	CASSRWTGGNQPQHF
TRBV12-5	-	-	TRBJ1-2	TGTGCTAGTGGTTTGGTACCAGGGGACGGCTACACCTTC	CASGLVPGDGYTF
TRBV6-6	-	-	TRBJ1-4	TGTGCCAGCAGCTCCTACCCGGGCACTAATGAAAAACTGTTTTTT	CASSSYPGTNEKLFF
TRBV28	-	-	TRBJ1-1	TGTGCCAGCAGGGGACTGCTGGTAACTGAAGCTTTCTTT	CASRGLLVTEAFF
TRBV4-2	once	TRBD1	TRBJ2-7	TGTGCCAGCAGCCAAAGGCAACAGGGGCCAAACTACGAGCAGTACTTC	CASSQRQQGPNYEQYF
TRBV7-2	-	TRBD2	TRBJ2-1	TGTGCCAGCAGCTTAGCCCCAAGCGGGGGGTCCTACAATGAGCAGTTCTTC	CASSLAPSGGSYNEQFF
TRBV15	-	-	TRBJ1-2	TGTGCCACCAGCAGAGGGGACGTGGGCGCCTATGGCTACACCTTC	CATSRGDVGAYGYTF
TRBV14	-	TRBD1	TRBJ1-3	TGTGCCAGCAGCCCGACAGGGCGCCCGCACACCATATATTTT	CASSPTGRPHTIYF
TRBV7-9	-	-	TRBJ2-5	TGTGCCAGCAGCTTAGCTGGTAGCCAAGAGACCCAGTACTTC	CASSLAGSQETQYF
TRBV5-4	once	-	TRBJ2-1	TGTGCCAGCAGCTTGGGTCTTGAGCAGTTCTTC	CASSLGLEQFF
TRBV28	few	TRBD1	TRBJ1-2	TGTGCCAGCAATAGTGCAGGGGGCTATGGCTACACCTTC	CASNSAGGYGYTF
TRBV19	-	-	TRBJ2-6	TGTGCCAGTAGTGGGTGGGTCGCTGGGGCCAACGTCCTGACTTTC	CASSGWVAGANVLTF
TRBV6-5	-	-	TRBJ1-3	TGTGCCAGCAGTTCCCCCGGTGGAAACACCATATATTTT	CASSSPGGNTIYF
TRBV7-9	-	-	TRBJ2-5	TGTGCCAGCAGCTTAAGAGGTGGGGAGACCCAGTACTTC	CASSLRGGETQYF
TRBV25-1	-	TRBD1	TRBJ2-4	TGTGCCAGCAGTGATCCAGGGACAGGAAACATTCAGTACTTC	CASSDPGTGNIQYF
TRBV19	few	TRBD2	TRBJ2-3	TGTGCCAGTAGGGTTAGCGGGCCTAGCACAGATACGCAGTATTTT	CASRVSGPSTDTQYF
TRBV19	-	TRBD1	TRBJ1-3	TGTGCCAGTAGTATTCGGGGACAGTCGATCTCTGGAAACACCATATATTTT	CASSIRGQSISGNTIYF
TRBV7-2	many	-	TRBJ1-6	TGTGCCAGCAGCTTAAATTCACCCCTCCACTTT	CASSLNSPLHF
TRBV5-1	few	-	TRBJ2-7	TGCGCCAGCAGGGTTGGGTACGAGCAGTACTTC	CASRVGYEQYF
TRBV19	-	-	TRBJ1-3	TGTGCCAGTCGGGGCGGGGAAGCCGCTGGAAACACCATATATTTT	CASRGGEAAGNTIYF
TRBV30	once	-	TRBJ1-2	TGTGCCTGGAGTCTCGTTCACTATGGCTACACCTTC	CAWSLVHYGYTF
TRBV28	once	-	TRBJ1-1	TGTGCCGGCAGTTTAAAAGGGGGACAAACTGAAGCTTTCTTT	CAGSLKGGQTEAFF
TRBV7-8	-	TRBD1	TRBJ2-6	TGTGCCAGCAGCTTTGGAACGGGACAGGGATCTGGGGCCAACGTCCTGACTTTC	CASSFGTGQGSGANVLTF
TRBV7-2	-	-	TRBJ2-3	TGTGCCAGCAGCTTAGATCGGGGATTGAGCACAGATACGCAGTATTTT	CASSLDRGLSTDTQYF
TRBV29-1	-	-	TRBJ2-7	TGCAGCGTCCAAATAGGGGAGCAGTACTTC	CSVQIGEQYF
TRBV7-9	-	TRBD1	TRBJ1-4	TGTGCCAGCAGCAACAGGGGGCGCGGTGAAAAACTGTTTTTT	CASSNRGRGEKLFF
TRBV11-3	-	-	TRBJ1-1	TGTGCCAGCAGCCCGACAACGAACACTGAAGCTTTCTTT	CASSPTTNTEAFF
TRBV7-7	-	-	TRBJ2-5	TGTGCTAGCAGCCACTACGAGCGCGCAGAGACCCAGTACTTC	CASSHYERAETQYF
TRBV15	-	-	TRBJ1-1	TGTGCCACCAGCAGACGCGCAGACAGCACTGAAGCTTTCTTT	CATSRRADSTEAFF
TRBV6-5	-	-	TRBJ2-5	TGTGCCGCGCGGGCGGGCGTGTCCCAAGAGACCCAGTACTTC	CAARAGVSQETQYF
TRBV2	-	TRBD1	TRBJ1-2	TGTGCCAGCAGTTGGACAGGGGAGGATGGCTACACCTTC	CASSWTGEDGYTF
TRBV19	-	-	TRBJ2-3	TGTGCCAGTAAGAGTAGCGGATACACAGATACGCAGTATTTT	CASKSSGYTDTQYF
TRBV7-9	-	-	TRBJ1-5	TGTGCCAGCAGTTCGACAGACTATAGCAATCAGCCCCAGCATTTT	CASSSTDYSNQPQHF
TRBV29-1	few	TRBD1	TRBJ1-1	TGCAGCGTCGGACAGGGGGCCACTGAAGCTTTCTTT	CSVGQGATEAFF
TRBV27	-	-	TRBJ2-7	TGTGCCAGCAGTTCCCCCTCTTACGAGCAGTACTTC	CASSSPSYEQYF
TRBV7-9	-	-	TRBJ1-3	TGTGCGAGCGAGAAGAGCTCCGGAAACACCATATATTTT	CASEKSSGNTIYF
TRBV6-5	-	-	TRBJ2-1	TGTGCCAGCCACAGCCAGCGAAGCTACAATGAGCAGTTCTTC	CASHSQRSYNEQFF
TRBV7-9	-	-	TRBJ1-4	TGTGCCAGCAGCTTAGGGGATGAAAAACTGTTTTTT	CASSLGDEKLFF
TRBV28	-	-	TRBJ1-5	TGTGCCAGCAGTTCCGAGCCTCAGCCCCAGCATTTT	CASSSEPQPQHF
TRBV6-6	-	-	TRBJ2-3	TGTGCCAGCAGTTACTCGCAGAGCACAGATACGCAGTATTTT	CASSYSQSTDTQYF
TRBV10-3	once	-	TRBJ1-2	TGTGCCATCAGTGAGACCGTCTGGGGGGACTATGGCTACACCTTC	CAISETVWGDYGYTF
TRBV19	-	-	TRBJ1-2	TGTGCCAGTAGTAGGGCAGGAGCCAACTATGGCTACACCTTC	CASSRAGANYGYTF
TRBV27	-	-	TRBJ2-2	TGTGCCAGCAGTCCCCCCGTAGGCTCACCGTGGAGCACCGGGGAGCTGTTTTTT	CASSPPVGSPWSTGELFF